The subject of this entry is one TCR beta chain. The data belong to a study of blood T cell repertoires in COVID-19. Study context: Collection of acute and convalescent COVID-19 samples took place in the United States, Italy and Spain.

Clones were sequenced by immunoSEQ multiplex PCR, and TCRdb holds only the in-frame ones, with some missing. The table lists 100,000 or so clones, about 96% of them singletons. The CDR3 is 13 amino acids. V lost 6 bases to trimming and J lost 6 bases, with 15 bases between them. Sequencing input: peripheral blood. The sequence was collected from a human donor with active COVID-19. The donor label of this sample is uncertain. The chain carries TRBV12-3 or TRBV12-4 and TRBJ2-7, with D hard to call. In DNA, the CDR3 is TGTGCCAGCAGCCACAGACCCGAAGGCGAGCAGTACTTC. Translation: CASSHRPEGEQYF.